The clone carrying this TCR beta chain occurred many times. Its antigen is undetermined. Documented time point: persistent/refractory GD, antithyroid drugs over 5 years with positive TRAb. The TCR library was made from RNA that had been extracted from PBMCs in TRIzol. Graves' disease diagnosis relied on American Thyroid Association guidelines. The sample belongs to a study of regulatory T cells in long-lasting Graves disease. Overall study: The study counted Graves' disease as persistent given over 5 years of antithyroid drugs and positive TSH receptor antibodies. Whole-study results and caveats: Persistent cases favored TRBV28, TRBJ1-2 and TRBJ2-5. Results may be inaccurate due to the small sample size.

The germline V gene encodes CDR1 SGHTA and CDR2 FQGNSA. CDR3 length: 14 amino acids. V was clipped by 1 base and J by 4 bases; unmatched bases: 0. Building the TCR beta libraries relied on iRepertoire HTBI primers, and CDR3 regions underwent Arm-PCR. TCRdb recomputed calls from the multiplex PCR reads with MiXCR, one row per CDR3 protein. The table has about 470,000 distinct CDR3 sequences, 20% to 25% seen once. The source was peripheral blood mononuclear cells (PBMCs), collected when the disease was refractory, from a patient treated with antithyroid drugs. This chain links TRBV7-2 with TRBJ2-4; 8 nucleotides agree with TRBD1. The TCR sequence derives from a female donor with Graves disease. CDR3 residues: CASSLGQGKNIQYF. CDR3 nucleotide sequence: TGTGCCAGCAGCTTAGGACAGGGGAAAAACATTCAGTACTTC.